The subject of this entry is one T cell receptor (beta chain). Antigen unknown. Only in-frame clones appear in the TCRdb table, and some are missing; sequencing was by immunoSEQ multiplex PCR. The data contain some 90,000 clones, roughly 86% of them singletons. These data belong to a study of OX40 agonist ivuxolimab in advanced cancers. Study-wide context: Ivuxolimab doses were 0.01, 0.1, 0.3, 1.5, 3 or 10 mg/kg every 2 weeks. Subjects had a mean age of around 60 years, with a range of roughly 23 to 80; almost 85% were male.

Findings and caveats of the study: CD4+ and CD8+ blood T cells expanded clonally by week 6 at 0.1 to 3.0 mg/kg.

Looked up from germline, CDR1 is SGHAT and CDR2 is FQNNGV. CDR3 length: 13 residues. The germline V and J ends were trimmed by 4 bases and 5 bases, with 9 bases remaining between them. Specimen: CD4+ or CD8+ T cells sorted from blood, collected in a trial of the OX40 agonist ivuxolimab. V usage is TRBV11-2 and J usage is TRBJ1-5; D not certain. The sequence was obtained from an adult with an advanced solid tumor such as melanoma, head and neck, liver or kidney cancer. The CDR3 sequence is CASSSDTDQPQHF. The DNA of the CDR3 is TGTGCCAGCAGCTCAGACACGGATCAGCCCCAGCATTTT.